This entry features one TCR beta chain sequence. This clonotype was counted ten times or more. This receptor's antigen is unknown. The input lacks base qualities; no much larger clone sits a single base away. Synthesis of TCR cDNA relied on 5'RACE template switching, a step that introduced a universal primer site along with unique molecular identifiers. Priming for cDNA synthesis came from both the TCR alpha and TCR beta constant segments. Library amplification used two PCR steps, and the second PCR step added sample barcodes and sequencing adapters. Sequencing of the libraries was done on either Illumina HiSeq 2500 (2x100 bp) or NovaSeq (2x150 bp). The published analysis was carried out like this. Reads were demultiplexed and collapsed into UMI consensus sequences with MIGEC, and V(D)J alignment was performed with MiXCR. Clonotypes responding to the vaccine were identified with edgeR on replicate PBMC samples, with the criteria of FDR below 0.01 and a log2 fold change above 5 up to day 15. CD4 or CD8 identity was assigned to each bulk clonotype according to whether the clonotype was present at higher abundance in the sequenced CD4 repertoire or the sequenced CD8 repertoire. Using fastp trimming at Q25 and MiXCR clonotype assembly, TCRdb reanalyzed the public sequencing data and kept in-frame beta chains. Rows with a matching CDR3 protein are joined into one entry that keeps the most common DNA and genes. These V and J calls originate from TCRdb's pipeline instead of the authors' own analysis. This sample comprises under 550,000 distinct CDR3 sequences, 20% to 25% of them detected only once. The ten largest clones capture approximately 15% of the sample.

The data were obtained in a study of T cells after yellow fever vaccination (dated by TCRdb to about 2019). In the study overall: The SMART-Seq v4 Ultra Low Input RNA kit was used to prepare libraries from fractions with low cell numbers. Two healthy male donors, one aged 18 to 30 and one aged 30 to 40 years, were included in the cohort. Bulk PBMC replicates and cell subsets were isolated from blood drawn at multiple timepoints before and after both primary and secondary immunization. To follow T-cell clones before and after primary and booster YFV17D yellow fever vaccination, bulk TCR alpha and beta repertoires were sequenced over time.

The research as a whole found: A small fraction of clonotypes appeared in both the CD4 and CD8 compartments, likely as a result of convergent recombination. After the booster, most clones that had expanded after primary vaccination were detected again (around 95% of CD4 and 88% of CD8), suggesting broad maintenance of memory. Because only two donors were included in the study, the extent to which the findings can be generalized is limited. Computational filtering was needed because FACS-sorted repertoires could contain abundant contaminating clonotypes from the bulk population. Compared with the primary T-cell response, the secondary T-cell response was weaker but faster, peaking on day 5 rather than day 15.

Counted from cysteine to phenylalanine, this CDR3 has 14 amino acids. Only the CDR3 portion is preserved as DNA: 42 bases, with reading frame beginning at the first base. Reading the germline V gene gives CDR1 SGHRS and CDR2 YFSETQ. The germline V end is reduced by 3 bases and the J end by 7 bases; junction bases left unmatched: 3. The treatment or condition label here, explained by the study, means: live attenuated yellow fever vaccine strain. At every blood-draw timepoint, two biological replicates of bulk PBMCs were collected. PBMCs were isolated from peripheral blood using a standard Ficoll-Paque protocol. TriZol was used to extract RNA from bulk PBMCs, from CD4 and CD8 fractions, and from dextramer-positive and dextramer-negative fractions.

This sequence was found in a man younger than 30 who received the YFV17D yellow fever vaccine. The chain links TRBV5-1 with TRBJ2-1, and 11 junctional nucleotides match TRBD1. Sequenced material: PBMCs, taken roughly 20 days after the first yellow fever vaccination. At the DNA level, the sequence is TGCGCCAGCAGCTCAGGGACAGGGGGTAATGAGCAGTTCTTC. It codes for CASSSGTGGNEQFF.